A single sample gave rise to the 17 T cell receptor beta chains below, sequenced in a study of patients and donors after allogeneic stem cell transplantation. Each CDR3 protein is one row after TCRdb ran MiXCR on the RT-PCR reads. The sample has 150,000 to 200,000 distinct CDR3 sequences, approximately 30% seen once. The sequenced sample consisted of blood, either unsorted or a sorted T cell fraction (not recorded which). These receptors originate from a human donor who was either an allogeneic HSCT recipient or a stem cell or donor lymphocyte infusion donor (not recorded which). It is not recorded whose cells these are; they may come from a transplant donor.

This chain uses TRBV9 with TRBJ1-2, with a tentative D call TRBD1 (6 bases). The CDR3 has 17 residues. Germline assignment: CDR1 SGDLS and CDR2 YYNGEE. The V end was cut by 0 bases, the J end by 2 bases, with 17 bases between. In DNA form, the CDR3 reads TGTGCCAGCAGCGTAGTCCACTGGACAGAGTTCAACTATGGCTACACCTTC. Its translation: CASSVVHWTEFNYGYTF.

DNA of the CDR3: TGTGCCAGCATGGGGGAAGGTGAAGCTTTCTTT. It yields the protein CASMGEGEAFF. The chain is built from TRBV11-2 and TRBJ1-1; a weak D match, TRBD1 (5 bases). Trimming cost V 7 bases and J 7 bases, with 10 bases left between them. CDR1 is SGHAT and CDR2 is FQNNGV in the germline V gene. CDR3 length: 11 amino acids.

The genes are TRBV28 and TRBJ2-7, with a tentative D call TRBD1 (5 bases). Germline CDR1 reads MDHEN; CDR2 reads SYDVKM. Trimming left V 10 bases short and J 9 bases short, with 22 bases between. The CDR3 has 13 residues. CDR3 bases: TGTGCCACCCTACAGGCCTTATGGAATGGGCAGTACTTC. As protein: CATLQALWNGQYF.

This clonotype has just a few counts. The gene calls are TRBV9 and TRBJ2-7, with 7 bases that match TRBD2. Germline values: CDR1 SGDLS, CDR2 YYNGEE. This CDR3 has 14 residues. The junction had 4 bases not matched to a gene; V was cut back by 3 bases and J by 1 base. For the CDR3, the DNA is TGTGCCAGCAGCGAGGGCGGGAGTTCCTACGAGCAGTACTTC. Residues: CASSEGGSSYEQYF.

The chain links TRBV7-9 to TRBJ1-1; 7 positions match TRBD1. Germline V gene sequence: CDR1 SEHNR, CDR2 FQNEAQ (reference sequence). Losses at the gene ends were 5 bases for V and 4 bases for J; bases not matched to a gene: 10. This CDR3 comprises 15 residues. CDR3 DNA sequence: TGTGCCAGCAGCGACGACAGGGTTTGGGGCACTGAAGCTTTCTTT. This encodes CASSDDRVWGTEAFF. Combining the CDR3 with reference TRBV7-9 and TRBJ1-1 gives the whole variable domain DTGVSQNPRHKITKRGQNVTFRCDPISEHNRLYWYRQTLGQGPEFLTYFQNEAQLEKSRLLSDRFSAERPKGSFSTLEIQRTEQGDSAMYLCASSDDRVWGTEAFFGQGTRLTVV.

There are many counts of this clonotype. This chain links TRBV12-3 or TRBV12-4 with TRBJ2-5, with no clear D. V dropped 2 bases and J dropped 4 bases, with 11 bases sitting between them. This CDR3 has 14 amino acids. The CDR3 spells CASSLRQVRETQYF. CDR3 nucleotides: TGTGCCAGCAGTTTACGGCAGGTCAGAGAGACCCAGTACTTC.

In its sample, this clonotype was seen many times. CDR3 residues: CATSDQEAVEKLFF. CDR3 nucleotide sequence: TGTGCCACCAGTGACCAGGAGGCCGTTGAAAAACTGTTTTTT. This rearrangement joins TRBV24-1 to TRBJ1-4; D remains ambiguous. Trimming removed 4 bases at V and 7 bases at J, with 12 bases between. CDR3 length equals 14 residues. Germline CDR1 KGHDR, CDR2 SFDVKD.

The chain links TRBV27 to TRBJ2-7, with D possibly TRBD1 on 5 matching bases. Germline-derived CDR1 and CDR2 are MNHEY and SMNVEV (reference sequence). The CDR3 contains 14 residues. V was pared by 2 bases and J by 1 base, with 9 bases between. The CDR3 sequence: CASSLMAGSYEQYF. The CDR3, as DNA: TGTGCCAGCAGTTTAATGGCAGGGTCCTACGAGCAGTACTTC.

This clonotype has just a few counts. The V gene is TRBV5-1, the J gene TRBJ2-1, with D possibly matching TRBD2 (5 bases). The germline V and J ends were trimmed by 0 bases and 10 bases, with 14 bases remaining between them. Germline V gene lookup returns CDR1 SGHRS and CDR2 YFSETQ. The CDR3 contains 14 residues. CDR3 coding DNA: TGCGCCAGCAGCTTGGAGGCTAGCTTTAGGGAGCAGTTCTTC. It is translated as CASSLEASFREQFF. The entire variable domain, with the rest obtained from reference TRBV5-1 and TRBJ2-1, is as follows: KAGVTQTPRYLIKTRGQQVTLSCSPISGHRSVSWYQQTPGQGLQFLFEYFSETQRNKGNFPGRFSGRQFSNSRSEMNVSTLELGDSALYLCASSLEASFREQFFGPGTRLTVL.

The chain has TRBV10-3 and TRBJ1-3; D gene unclear. Trimming cost V 4 bases and J 0 bases, with 7 bases left between them. Germline CDR1 reads ENHRY; CDR2 reads SYGVKD. The CDR3 is 14 amino acids. DNA of the CDR3: TGTGCCATCAGTGGCGGGATCTCTGGAAACACCATATATTTT. It yields the protein CAISGGISGNTIYF.

The gene calls are TRBV6-2 or TRBV6-3 and TRBJ1-1; D not resolved. In germline, CDR1 is MNHEY, CDR2 SVGEGT. Between the trimmed V and J ends, which lost 2 bases and 0 bases, there was a span of 7 bases. This CDR3 spans 14 amino acids. CDR3 sequence (DNA): TGTGCCAGCAGTTACAACAGAATGAACACTGAAGCTTTCTTT. Amino acids: CASSYNRMNTEAFF.

The sample holds a few counts of this clonotype. The V call is TRBV13, the J call TRBJ2-1; D uncertain. This CDR3 has 14 amino acids. Trimming shortened V by 5 bases and J by 7 bases, and 15 bases separated the two germline ends. In germline, CDR1 is PRHDT, CDR2 FYEKMQ (reference sequence). CDR3 sequence: CASSALGPRNEQFF. The CDR3 bases are TGTGCCAGCAGCGCCCTGGGCCCTCGGAATGAGCAGTTCTTC. Variable domain in full (rest from reference TRBV13 and TRBJ2-1): AAGVIQSPRHLIKEKRETATLKCYPIPRHDTVYWYQQGPGQDPQFLISFYEKMQSDKGSIPDRFSAQQFSDYHSELNMSSLELGDSALYFCASSALGPRNEQFFGPGTRLTVL.

This chain joins TRBV30 and TRBJ1-1; TRBD1 is a possible D gene (5 bases). The ends were cut back, 0 bases at V and 3 bases at J, with 17 bases in the middle. This CDR3 comprises 16 residues. Germline CDR1 reads GTSNPN; CDR2 reads SVGIG (reference sequence). CDR3 region: CAWSVPPVWGHTEAFF. Written as DNA, the CDR3 is TGTGCCTGGAGTGTACCTCCTGTCTGGGGCCACACTGAAGCTTTCTTT.

The sample holds many counts of this clonotype. This chain joins TRBV6-2 or TRBV6-3 and TRBJ1-2; tentative D call: TRBD1 (6 bases). V lost 2 bases, J lost 4 bases, and 17 bases lay in between. The CDR3 runs 16 residues. Germline loops: CDR1 MNHEY, CDR2 SVGEGT. This chain's CDR3 is CASSYAGAKTSYGYTF. In nucleotides, the CDR3 is TGTGCCAGCAGTTACGCGGGGGCGAAGACCTCCTATGGCTACACCTTC.

The chain combines TRBV5-6 with TRBJ1-6, with no clear D. The CDR3 loop spans 12 amino acids. Trimming removed 0 bases at V and 11 bases at J, with 6 bases between. Germline values: CDR1 SGHDT, CDR2 YYEEEE. The CDR3 reads CASSLVGAPLHF. Here the CDR3 DNA reads TGTGCCAGCAGCTTGGTGGGTGCACCCCTCCACTTT.

The chain employs TRBV27 and TRBJ2-7, with D unresolved. V lost 3 bases to trimming and J lost 3 bases, with 9 bases between them. Looked up from germline, CDR1 is MNHEY and CDR2 is SMNVEV (reference sequence). This CDR3 has 13 residues. DNA for the CDR3: TGTGCCAGCAGTTTTGGGTTGGACTACGAGCAGTACTTC. Its protein is CASSFGLDYEQYF.

This clonotype was seen a few times. The chain uses TRBV20-1 and TRBJ2-3; D is perhaps TRBD2 (5 bases). Germline CDR1 reads DFQATT; CDR2 reads SNEGSKA (reference sequence). The CDR3 is 13 residues long. The V and J ends lost 5 bases and 3 bases respectively, with 12 bases between them. CDR3 sequence reads: CSAWLAGTDTQYF. CDR3 coding DNA: TGCAGTGCTTGGCTAGCTGGGACAGATACGCAGTATTTT.